The rows below give T cell receptor beta chains drawn from one sample of a study of beta chain features in type 1 diabetes. Sequencing was performed with immunoSEQ multiplex PCR; in TCRdb, only in-frame clones are kept and a portion is missing. The sample includes 330,000 or so clones, 10% to 15% of them seen just once. The sequenced sample was naive CD4+ T cells from blood. The receptor source for this set is a woman younger than 30 with type 1 diabetes. CDR3s include the opening cysteine and the closing phenylalanine or tryptophan. D genes are given only for firm matches. The size of a clone is reported for some rows only, either as once, few or many, or as a class for expanded clones.

clone_size: few
d_call: -
v_call: TRBV29-1
j_call: TRBJ1-2
cdr3_nt: TGCAGCGTTGAAGATCGAGGTCGCGGCTACACCTTC
cdr3_aa: CSVEDRGRGYTF

clone_size: -
d_call: -
v_call: TRBV13
j_call: TRBJ2-7
cdr3_nt: TGTGCCAGCAGCTTGTCGGGGTCGCCCGAGCAGTACTTC
cdr3_aa: CASSLSGSPEQYF

clone_size: -
d_call: -
v_call: TRBV19
j_call: TRBJ2-1
cdr3_nt: TGTGCCAGTCAAGGGGAGGTCTACAATGAGCAGTTCTTC
cdr3_aa: CASQGEVYNEQFF

clone_size: -
d_call: TRBD2
v_call: TRBV18
j_call: TRBJ2-3
cdr3_nt: TGTGCCAGCTCACACCCGGGACTAGCGGGACACACAGATACGCAGTATTTT
cdr3_aa: CASSHPGLAGHTDTQYF

clone_size: -
d_call: -
v_call: TRBV29-1
j_call: TRBJ2-4
cdr3_nt: TGCAGCGTAGCCGGCAGGCTTGAGAAAAACATTCAGTACTTC
cdr3_aa: CSVAGRLEKNIQYF

clone_size: -
d_call: TRBD1
v_call: TRBV28
j_call: TRBJ1-1
cdr3_nt: TGTGCCAGCAGTGCAGACAGGGGGCGGAACACTGAAGCTTTCTTT
cdr3_aa: CASSADRGRNTEAFF

clone_size: few
d_call: TRBD1
v_call: TRBV18
j_call: TRBJ2-3
cdr3_nt: TGTGCCAGCTCACCGGGACAGGGAACAGATACGCAGTATTTT
cdr3_aa: CASSPGQGTDTQYF

clone_size: few
d_call: -
v_call: TRBV14
j_call: TRBJ2-1
cdr3_nt: TGTGCCAGCAGCCCCCGGGATGGGAGCTCCTACAATGAGCAGTTCTTC
cdr3_aa: CASSPRDGSSYNEQFF

clone_size: few
d_call: -
v_call: TRBV30
j_call: TRBJ2-3
cdr3_nt: TGTGCCTGGACCCGAGATACGCAGTATTTT
cdr3_aa: CAWTRDTQYF

clone_size: -
d_call: -
v_call: TRBV28
j_call: TRBJ2-7
cdr3_nt: TGTGCCAGCAGTTTGGCAGGGGAAAGCTACGAGCAGTACTTC
cdr3_aa: CASSLAGESYEQYF

clone_size: -
d_call: TRBD2
v_call: TRBV9
j_call: TRBJ2-4
cdr3_nt: TGTGCCAGCAGCGTAGCGGGGGGACTAGCGGGGTCGGGCATTCAGTACTTC
cdr3_aa: CASSVAGGLAGSGIQYF

clone_size: few
d_call: -
v_call: TRBV5-1
j_call: TRBJ2-7
cdr3_nt: TGCGCCAGCACCCCCACAGGGAATTCCTACGAGCAGTACTTC
cdr3_aa: CASTPTGNSYEQYF

clone_size: -
d_call: -
v_call: TRBV7-6
j_call: TRBJ1-3
cdr3_nt: TGTGCCAGCAGCCCCCGAGACAGGTTCTCTGGAAACACCATATATTTT
cdr3_aa: CASSPRDRFSGNTIYF

clone_size: few
d_call: -
v_call: TRBV7-3
j_call: TRBJ1-1
cdr3_nt: TGTGCCAGCAGCTTAGGGCCGGGATATGAAGCTTTCTTT
cdr3_aa: CASSLGPGYEAFF

clone_size: -
d_call: -
v_call: TRBV6-5
j_call: TRBJ2-7
cdr3_nt: TGTGCCAGCAGTTACTCGCCCGGTCCCTACGAGCAGTACTTC
cdr3_aa: CASSYSPGPYEQYF

clone_size: -
d_call: TRBD1
v_call: TRBV11-2
j_call: TRBJ1-2
cdr3_nt: TGTGCCAGCAGCCGAAGGGGGCCCTATGGCTACACCTTC
cdr3_aa: CASSRRGPYGYTF

clone_size: few
d_call: TRBD1
v_call: TRBV5-4
j_call: TRBJ2-7
cdr3_nt: TGTGCCAGCAGCTTGGATCCGACAGGGCCCTACGAGCAGTACTTC
cdr3_aa: CASSLDPTGPYEQYF

clone_size: -
d_call: -
v_call: TRBV7-2
j_call: TRBJ2-5
cdr3_nt: TGTGCCAGCCAGGGGGGCCAAGAGACCCAGTACTTC
cdr3_aa: CASQGGQETQYF

clone_size: -
d_call: TRBD2
v_call: TRBV7-2
j_call: TRBJ2-7
cdr3_nt: TGTGCCAGCAGCTTAGCGGTAAGGCTAGCGGGGACCTACGAGCAGTACTTC
cdr3_aa: CASSLAVRLAGTYEQYF

clone_size: -
d_call: TRBD1
v_call: TRBV11-2
j_call: TRBJ2-7
cdr3_nt: TGTGCCAGCAGCTTGGGAGAGGGGGCCGCCTACGAGCAGTACTTC
cdr3_aa: CASSLGEGAAYEQYF

clone_size: few
d_call: -
v_call: TRBV7-8
j_call: TRBJ1-4
cdr3_nt: TGTGCCAGCCAACAGAATATTAATGAAAAACTGTTTTTT
cdr3_aa: CASQQNINEKLFF

clone_size: few
d_call: TRBD2
v_call: TRBV28
j_call: TRBJ2-1
cdr3_nt: TGTGCCAGCAGTTCCGCGGGACTAGCGGTTTCCTACAATGAGCAGTTCTTC
cdr3_aa: CASSSAGLAVSYNEQFF

clone_size: -
d_call: TRBD1
v_call: TRBV11-2
j_call: TRBJ2-3
cdr3_nt: TGTGCCAGCAGCCCGACAGGGTACACCGGCACAGATACGCAGTATTTT
cdr3_aa: CASSPTGYTGTDTQYF

clone_size: -
d_call: -
v_call: TRBV9
j_call: TRBJ2-3
cdr3_nt: TGTGCCAGCAGCGTTGAGGTTAGCACAGATACGCAGTATTTT
cdr3_aa: CASSVEVSTDTQYF

clone_size: few
d_call: TRBD1
v_call: TRBV7-9
j_call: TRBJ2-3
cdr3_nt: TGTGCCAGCAGCTCCGGGGGACAGGGAAGTTTGACAGATACGCAGTATTTT
cdr3_aa: CASSSGGQGSLTDTQYF

clone_size: few
d_call: TRBD1
v_call: TRBV18
j_call: TRBJ1-5
cdr3_nt: TGTGCCAGCTCAGTACAGGGGAATCAGCCCCAGCATTTT
cdr3_aa: CASSVQGNQPQHF

clone_size: few
d_call: -
v_call: TRBV7-9
j_call: TRBJ2-7
cdr3_nt: TGTGCCAGCAGCTCGGCCTACGAGCAGTACTTC
cdr3_aa: CASSSAYEQYF